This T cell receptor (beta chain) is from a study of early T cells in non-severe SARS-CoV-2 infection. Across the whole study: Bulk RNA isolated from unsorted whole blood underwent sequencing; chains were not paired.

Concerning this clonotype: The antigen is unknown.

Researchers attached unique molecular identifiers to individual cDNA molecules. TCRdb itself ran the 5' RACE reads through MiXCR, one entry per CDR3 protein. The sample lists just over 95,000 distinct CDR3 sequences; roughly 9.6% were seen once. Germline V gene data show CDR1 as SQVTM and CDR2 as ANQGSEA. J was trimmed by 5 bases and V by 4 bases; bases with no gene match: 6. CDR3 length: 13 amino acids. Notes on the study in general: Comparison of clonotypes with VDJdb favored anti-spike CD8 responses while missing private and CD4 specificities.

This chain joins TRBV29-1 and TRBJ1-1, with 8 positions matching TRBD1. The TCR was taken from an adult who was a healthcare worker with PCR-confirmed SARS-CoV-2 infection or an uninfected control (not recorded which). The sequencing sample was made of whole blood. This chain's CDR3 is CSVGRGRDTEAFF. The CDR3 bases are TGCAGCGTTGGCAGGGGGCGGGATACTGAAGCTTTCTTT.